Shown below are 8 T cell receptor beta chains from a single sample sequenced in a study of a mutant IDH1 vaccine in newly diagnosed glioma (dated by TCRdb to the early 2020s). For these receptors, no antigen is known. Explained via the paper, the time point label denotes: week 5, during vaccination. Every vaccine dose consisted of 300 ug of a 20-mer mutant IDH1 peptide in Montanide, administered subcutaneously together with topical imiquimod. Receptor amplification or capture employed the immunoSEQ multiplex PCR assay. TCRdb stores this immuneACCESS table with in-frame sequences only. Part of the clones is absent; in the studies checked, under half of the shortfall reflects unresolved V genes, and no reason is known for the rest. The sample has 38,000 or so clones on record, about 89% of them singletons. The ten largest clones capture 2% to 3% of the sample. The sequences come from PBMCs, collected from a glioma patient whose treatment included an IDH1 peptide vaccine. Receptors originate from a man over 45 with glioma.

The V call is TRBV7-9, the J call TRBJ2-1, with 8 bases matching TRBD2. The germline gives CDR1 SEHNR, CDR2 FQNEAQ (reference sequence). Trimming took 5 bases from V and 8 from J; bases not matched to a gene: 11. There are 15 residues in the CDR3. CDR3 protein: CASSGTPRGGHEQFF. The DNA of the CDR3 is TGTGCCAGCAGCGGGACTCCACGCGGGGGGCATGAGCAGTTCTTC.

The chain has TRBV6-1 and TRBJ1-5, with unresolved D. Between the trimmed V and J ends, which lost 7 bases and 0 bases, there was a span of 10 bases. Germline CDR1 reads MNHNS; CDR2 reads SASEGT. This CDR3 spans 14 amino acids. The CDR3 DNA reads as TGTGCCAGCAATTTACTAGTTAGCAATCAGCCCCAGCATTTT. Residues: CASNLLVSNQPQHF.

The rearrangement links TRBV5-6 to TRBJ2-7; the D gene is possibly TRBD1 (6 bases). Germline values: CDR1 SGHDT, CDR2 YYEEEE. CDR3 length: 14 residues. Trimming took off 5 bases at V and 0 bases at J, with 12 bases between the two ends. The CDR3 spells CASRAWGHSYEQYF. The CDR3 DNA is TGTGCCAGCAGAGCGTGGGGGCACTCCTACGAGCAGTACTTC.

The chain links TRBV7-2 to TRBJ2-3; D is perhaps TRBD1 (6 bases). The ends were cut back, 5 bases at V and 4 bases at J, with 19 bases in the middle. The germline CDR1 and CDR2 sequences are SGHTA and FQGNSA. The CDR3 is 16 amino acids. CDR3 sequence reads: CASSLRGNRVPDTQYF. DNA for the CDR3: TGTGCCAGCAGCCTAAGGGGAAACAGGGTCCCAGATACGCAGTATTTT.

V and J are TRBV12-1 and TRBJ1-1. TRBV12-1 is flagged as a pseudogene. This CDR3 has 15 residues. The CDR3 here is CASSFREGRNTEAFF. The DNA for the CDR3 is TGTGCCAGCAGCTTCAGAGAGGGGAGGAACACTGAAGCTTTCTTT.

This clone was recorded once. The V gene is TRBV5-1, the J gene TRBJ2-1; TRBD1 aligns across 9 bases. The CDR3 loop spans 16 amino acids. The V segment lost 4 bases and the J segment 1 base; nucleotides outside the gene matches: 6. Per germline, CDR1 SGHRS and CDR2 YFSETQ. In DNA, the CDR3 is TGCGCCAGCAGCACCCTCGGACAGGGGTCCTACAATGAGCAGTTCTTC. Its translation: CASSTLGQGSYNEQFF.

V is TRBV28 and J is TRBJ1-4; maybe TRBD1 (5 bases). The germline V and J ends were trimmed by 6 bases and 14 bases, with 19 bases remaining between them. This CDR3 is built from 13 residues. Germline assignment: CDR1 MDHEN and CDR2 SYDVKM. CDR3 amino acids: CASRELGSWGLFF. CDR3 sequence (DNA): TGTGCCAGCAGGGAACTCGGGTCCTGGGGGCTGTTTTTT.

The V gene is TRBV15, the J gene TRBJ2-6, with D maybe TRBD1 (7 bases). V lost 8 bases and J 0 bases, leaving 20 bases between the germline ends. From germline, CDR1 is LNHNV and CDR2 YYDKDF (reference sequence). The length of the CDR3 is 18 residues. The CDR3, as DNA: TGTGCCACCCGGAGGGTAAGACAGGGCCTCTCTGGGGCCAACGTCCTGACTTTC. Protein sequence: CATRRVRQGLSGANVLTF.